Each of the 20 T cell receptor beta chains below was sequenced from the same sample in a study of blood T cell repertoires in COVID-19. Assay used: immunoSEQ multiplex PCR; TCRdb lists only in-frame clones, some missing. The table shows roughly 250,000 clones, with roughly nine tenths occurring only once. Material: peripheral blood. The receptor source for this set is a woman younger than 45 with COVID-19, enrolled during active disease.

This sequence joins TRBV6-5 and TRBJ1-6; 8 positions agree with TRBD1. The CDR3 sequence is 14 residues long. Trimming took 2 bases from V and 10 from J; bases not matched to a gene: 4. Per germline, CDR1 MNHEY and CDR2 SVGAGI. The CDR3 DNA reads TGTGCCAGCAGTTACCGACAGGGGCCCTCACCCCTCCACTTT. This codes for CASSYRQGPSPLHF.

The rearrangement joins TRBV4-2 to TRBJ1-2; D uncertain. Trimming removed 5 bases from V and 6 bases from J, with 13 bases in between. CDR1 and CDR2 (germline): LGHNA, YNFKEQ. The CDR3 covers 13 residues. The CDR3 here is CASSSRGANGYTF. The DNA for the CDR3 is TGTGCCAGCAGCTCACGGGGTGCCAATGGCTACACCTTC.

The rearrangement links TRBV6-5 to TRBJ1-2; tentative D call: TRBD1 (6 bases). The germline V gene encodes CDR1 MNHEY and CDR2 SVGAGI. CDR3 size: 11 residues. V was clipped by 11 bases and J by 3 bases, with 10 bases between them. In nucleotides, the CDR3 is TGTGCCGAGGGGGGGTACTATGGCTACACCTTC. Its protein product is CAEGGYYGYTF.

This chain uses TRBV19 with TRBJ1-5; D remains ambiguous. V dropped 6 bases and J dropped 0 bases, with 9 bases sitting between them. Germline assignment: CDR1 LNHDA and CDR2 SQIVND (reference sequence). The CDR3 is 14 amino acids. CDR3 nucleotide sequence: TGTGCCAGTAGATGGGAGTATAGCAATCAGCCCCAGCATTTT. This sequence encodes CASRWEYSNQPQHF. Looking up the rest from reference TRBV19 and TRBJ1-5 gives the full variable domain: DGGITQSPKYLFRKEGQNVTLSCEQNLNHDAMYWYRQDPGQGLRLIYYSQIVNDFQKGDIAEGYSVSREKKESFPLTVTSAQKNPTAFYLCASRWEYSNQPQHFGDGTRLSIL.

In this sample, this clone turned up once. The chain carries TRBV4-1 and TRBJ1-1; 12 positions match TRBD1. This CDR3 is 18 amino acids long. The germline V gene encodes CDR1 MGHRA and CDR2 YSYEKL. V shed 1 base and J 4 bases; nucleotides not matched to a gene: 10. CDR3 in amino acids: CASSQARDRGLQGTEAFF. CDR3 sequence (DNA): TGCGCCAGCAGCCAAGCCCGGGACAGGGGGCTACAGGGCACTGAAGCTTTCTTT.

The chain has TRBV12-3 or TRBV12-4 and TRBJ1-2; D remains unclear. This CDR3 region has 13 residues. The V end lost 3 bases, the J end lost 2 bases, and 7 bases lay between the germline ends. Here the CDR3 DNA reads TGTGCCAGCAGTTTTGTACGGAACTATGGCTACACCTTC. Its protein is CASSFVRNYGYTF.

The rearrangement joins TRBV14 to TRBJ2-1; tentatively, D is TRBD1 (6 bases). The CDR3 runs 13 residues. Germline V CDR1 and CDR2: SGHDN, FVKESK. The germline V and J ends were trimmed by 4 bases and 4 bases, with 8 bases remaining between them. CDR3 sequence reads: CASSRTEYNEQFF. The DNA of the CDR3 is TGTGCCAGCAGCCGGACAGAATACAATGAGCAGTTCTTC.

This clone came up a few times. V is TRBV10-3 and J is TRBJ1-5; TRBD1 matches at 11 bases. In germline, CDR1 is ENHRY, CDR2 SYGVKD. The CDR3 covers 14 residues. V lost 4 bases and J lost 8; bases outside the gene matches: 4. CDR3: CAISGTGGEEPQHF. In nucleotides, the CDR3 is TGTGCCATCAGTGGGACAGGGGGCGAAGAGCCCCAGCATTTT.

The chain recombines TRBV28 with TRBJ2-7; D remains unclear. Germline CDR1 MDHEN, CDR2 SYDVKM. V lost 9 bases to trimming and J lost 7 bases, with 19 bases between them. CDR3 length: 13 residues. CDR3 bases: TGTGCCAGTCTTTCCCTACTGCCCGGGGAGCAGTACTTC. Translated: CASLSLLPGEQYF.

The rearrangement joins TRBV9 to TRBJ2-7; 8 bases fit TRBD2. Unmatched junction bases numbered 12, after V lost 4 bases and J lost 3 bases. This CDR3 comprises 16 residues. In germline, CDR1 is SGDLS, CDR2 YYNGEE. The CDR3 sequence is CASSPKGRGVIYEQYF. In DNA, the CDR3 is TGTGCCAGCAGCCCTAAAGGGCGGGGGGTCATCTACGAGCAGTACTTC. Full variable domain (rest looked up from reference TRBV9 and TRBJ2-7): DSGVTQTPKHLITATGQRVTLRCSPRSGDLSVYWYQQSLDQGLQFLIQYYNGEERAKGNILERFSAQQFPDLHSELNLSSLELGDSALYFCASSPKGRGVIYEQYFGPGTRLTVT.

The chain carries TRBV5-1 and TRBJ1-2; no definite D call. CDR1 SGHRS and CDR2 YFSETQ come from the germline V gene. This CDR3 has 11 amino acids. The V gene lost 0 bases and the J gene lost 7 bases, with 4 bases spanning the gap. The chain's CDR3 is CASSLAGGYTF. CDR3 sequence (DNA): TGCGCCAGCAGCTTGGCCGGTGGCTACACCTTC.

The chain carries TRBV13 and TRBJ2-7; no reliable D call. This CDR3 is built from 15 residues. Germline V gene lookup returns CDR1 PRHDT and CDR2 FYEKMQ (reference sequence). V was cut by 2 bases and J by 0 bases, with 11 bases left in between. CDR3 sequence (DNA): TGTGCCAGCAGCTTAAGATTGCGGATCTCCTACGAGCAGTACTTC. This codes for CASSLRLRISYEQYF.

This rearrangement joins TRBV20-1 to TRBJ2-7; a possible D gene is TRBD1 (5 bases). CDR1 DFQATT and CDR2 SNEGSKA come from the germline V gene (reference sequence). The CDR3 length is 13 residues. V lost 3 bases, J lost 6 bases, and 15 bases lay in between. The CDR3 protein is CSASGQGWVEQYF. The CDR3 bases are TGCAGTGCTAGTGGGCAGGGTTGGGTCGAGCAGTACTTC.

The gene calls are TRBV6-5 and TRBJ2-2; D perhaps matches TRBD1 (5 bases). The CDR3 is made up of 14 amino acids. The V and J ends lost 2 bases and 6 bases respectively, with 10 bases between them. Germline CDR1 is MNHEY and CDR2 is SVGAGI. The chain's CDR3 is CASSYGEGAGELFF. The DNA of the CDR3 is TGTGCCAGCAGTTACGGGGAAGGGGCCGGGGAGCTGTTTTTT.

This clone was seen more than once but under ten times. V is TRBV5-1 and J is TRBJ1-6; D is undetermined. This CDR3 comprises 15 residues. The V gene's germline CDR1 is SGHRS and CDR2 YFSETQ. Trimming removed 0 bases at V and 6 bases at J, with 10 bases between. The CDR3 DNA reads as TGCGCCAGCAGCTTGGTTCAGGCCGGTAATTCACCCCTCCACTTT. Translating gives CASSLVQAGNSPLHF. The variable domain in full, completed from reference TRBV5-1 and TRBJ1-6, reads KAGVTQTPRYLIKTRGQQVTLSCSPISGHRSVSWYQQTPGQGLQFLFEYFSETQRNKGNFPGRFSGRQFSNSRSEMNVSTLELGDSALYLCASSLVQAGNSPLHFGNGTRLTVT.

This clone was observed once. V usage is TRBV4-1 and J usage is TRBJ1-2; D is unclear. Trimming removed 4 bases at V and 4 bases at J, with 16 bases between. Looked up from germline, CDR1 is MGHRA and CDR2 is YSYEKL. The CDR3 has 15 amino acids. CDR3 in DNA: TGCGCCAGCAGCCCGACTGAGGCGCGCGGCTATGGCTACACCTTC. Protein product: CASSPTEARGYGYTF.

This clone was seen more than once but under ten times. This chain links TRBV3-1 (or the pseudogene TRBV3-2) with TRBJ1-2, with D maybe TRBD1 (5 bases). Germline V CDR1 and CDR2: LGHDT, YNNKEL (reference sequence). This CDR3 comprises 13 residues. V was shortened by 2 bases and J by 3 bases, with 7 bases between the two germline ends. For the CDR3, the DNA is TGTGCCAGCAGCCAACGGGGGTACTATGGCTACACCTTC. Protein product: CASSQRGYYGYTF.

V gene TRBV5-1 combines with J gene TRBJ2-7, with 10 bases aligning to TRBD1. The germline CDR1 and CDR2 sequences are SGHRS and YFSETQ. V was clipped by 2 bases and J by 3 bases; unmatched bases: 5. There are 15 residues in the CDR3. CDR3 DNA sequence: TGCGCCAGCAGCTTACTGGGACAGGGGAGCTACGAGCAGTACTTC. Protein sequence: CASSLLGQGSYEQYF.

The rearrangement joins TRBV21-1 to TRBJ1-5. TRBV21-1 is marked as a pseudogene. This CDR3 spans 18 amino acids. CDR3 in DNA: TGTGCCAGCAGCAAATTTAAAAATGGAGGCACCGTAGTTGGGCCCCAGCATTTT. Translation gives CASSKFKNGGTVVGPQHF.

V is TRBV7-8 and J is TRBJ2-7; D might be TRBD2 (5 bases). This CDR3 region has 15 residues. The V and J ends lost 0 bases and 0 bases respectively, with 9 bases between them. CDR1 SGHVS and CDR2 FQNEAQ come from the germline V gene. CDR3: CASSLATGFSYEQYF. DNA for the CDR3: TGTGCCAGCAGCTTAGCTACGGGATTCTCCTACGAGCAGTACTTC.